This paragraph reports one T cell receptor beta chain. This specimen comes from a study of ipilimumab plus nivolumab after autologous stem cell transplantation. Looked up from germline, CDR1 is SGHRS and CDR2 is YFSETQ. The CDR3 consists of 18 residues. The V segment lost 4 bases and the J segment 2 bases; nucleotides outside the gene matches: 10. Sequencing was performed with immunoSEQ multiplex PCR; in TCRdb, only in-frame clones are kept and a portion is missing. The sample holds about 23,000 clones, over 65% seen once. Here the sequenced sample was PBMCs, taken in a trial of ipilimumab plus nivolumab as post-transplant consolidation. The rearrangement uses TRBV5-1 and TRBJ2-3, with TRBD2 matching over 13 bases. The TCR sequence derives from a male donor with diffuse large B-cell lymphoma. CDR3 coding DNA: TGCGCCAGCAGCCAAGGACTAGCGGGGGCCCTTATCACAGATACGCAGTATTTT. Its translation is CASSQGLAGALITDTQYF.